This is a list of T cell receptor beta chains from one sample in a study of cytomegalovirus exposure and HLA in healthy donors. Produced via immunoSEQ multiplex PCR; TCRdb's table is partial and in-frame only. The sample lists about 330,000 clones; approximately 86% were seen once. What was sequenced was PBMCs. These receptors all stem from a woman aged 25 to 39 in good health and CMV-seropositive. Each CDR3 is given with its conserved first and last residue.

j_gene: TRBJ1-2; v_gene: TRBV6-5; CDR3aa: CASSSSTGSGYTF
j_gene: TRBJ1-3; v_gene: TRBV7-2; CDR3aa: CASRSNSGNTIYF
j_gene: TRBJ1-3; v_gene: TRBV30; CDR3aa: CAWSVRGAAGNTIYF
j_gene: TRBJ1-2; v_gene: TRBV6-6; CDR3aa: CASSYSGGGGGYTF
j_gene: TRBJ2-1; v_gene: TRBV27; CDR3aa: CASRGTSGWNEQFF
j_gene: TRBJ1-5; v_gene: TRBV9; CDR3aa: CASSVGGDANQPQHF
j_gene: TRBJ2-1; v_gene: TRBV5-4; CDR3aa: CASSFKQGLGDNEQFF
j_gene: TRBJ1-1; v_gene: TRBV2; CDR3aa: CASRKGAGTEAFF
j_gene: TRBJ2-1; v_gene: TRBV4-3; CDR3aa: CASSQDPSGGPSYNEQFF
j_gene: TRBJ1-2; v_gene: TRBV6-1; CDR3aa: CASSVGHRGRNYGYTF
j_gene: TRBJ2-7; v_gene: TRBV11-2; CDR3aa: CASSWTSGSMYEQYF
j_gene: TRBJ2-6; v_gene: TRBV7-2; CDR3aa: CASSYQRTGATF
j_gene: TRBJ1-5; v_gene: TRBV6-6; CDR3aa: CASSYVGDQPQHF
j_gene: TRBJ1-5; v_gene: TRBV18; CDR3aa: CASSRQGANQPQHF
j_gene: TRBJ2-3; v_gene: TRBV4-3; CDR3aa: CASSRNRAGGTDTQYF
j_gene: TRBJ1-1; v_gene: TRBV6-5; CDR3aa: CASTPPGENTEAFF
j_gene: TRBJ1-2; v_gene: TRBV14; CDR3aa: CASSQDRESYYGYTF
j_gene: TRBJ2-3; v_gene: TRBV7-2; CDR3aa: CASSFEGRSTDTQYF
j_gene: TRBJ2-3; v_gene: TRBV5-3; CDR3aa: CARSLELAGTPTDTQYF